What follows is one T cell receptor beta chain and its context. This sample is part of a study of technical replicates of blood from a few donors. V dropped 4 bases and J dropped 5 bases, with 22 bases sitting between them. From germline, CDR1 is SGHAT and CDR2 FQNNGV. This CDR3 is 17 amino acids long. TCRdb's copy holds only in-frame clones and misses some; the assay was immunoSEQ multiplex PCR. Of 78,000 or so clones in the sample, approximately 90% are singletons; the top ten hold approximately 0.41%. The rearrangement uses TRBV11-2 and TRBJ2-3, with D possibly being TRBD2 (6 bases). The receptor comes from a human donor in good health. Sequenced sample: T cells isolated from PBMCs. CDR3: CASSSLGGLWVRDTQYF. CDR3 DNA sequence: TGTGCCAGCAGCTCCCTTGGGGGGTTGTGGGTAAGAGATACGCAGTATTTT. The full variable domain, rest sourced from reference TRBV11-2 and TRBJ2-3, is EAGVAQSPRYKIIEKRQSVAFWCNPISGHATLYWYQQILGQGPKLLIQFQNNGVVDDSQLPKDRFSAERLKGVDSTLKIQPAKLEDSAVYLCASSSLGGLWVRDTQYFGPGTRLTVL.